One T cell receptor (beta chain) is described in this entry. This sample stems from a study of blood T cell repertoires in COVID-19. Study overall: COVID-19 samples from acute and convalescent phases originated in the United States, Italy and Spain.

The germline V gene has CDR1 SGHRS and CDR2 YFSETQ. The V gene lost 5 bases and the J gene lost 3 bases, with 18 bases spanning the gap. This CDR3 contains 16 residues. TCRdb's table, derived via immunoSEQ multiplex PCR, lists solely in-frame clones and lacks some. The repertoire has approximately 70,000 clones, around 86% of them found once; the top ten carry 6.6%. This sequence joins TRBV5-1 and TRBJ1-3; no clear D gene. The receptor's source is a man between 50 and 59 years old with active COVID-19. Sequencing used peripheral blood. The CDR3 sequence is CASSSQTEAGGNTIYF. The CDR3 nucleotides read TGCGCCAGCAGTTCCCAAACGGAGGCAGGTGGAAACACCATATATTTT.